Listed below are T cell receptor beta chains from one sample, sequenced in a study of T-cell reconstitution after alpha-beta-depleted transplantation in children. TCRdb re-called the PCR reads with MiXCR, one entry per CDR3 protein. This table has about 290,000 distinct CDR3 sequences, about 7.3% appearing once. Sequenced here: peripheral blood, sampled 360 days after TCRalphabeta/CD19-depleted stem cell transplant. The receptors come from a female patient aged 2 to 10 who had a stem cell transplant for Fanconi anemia, so the T cells may come from the graft donor. CDR3s include the opening cysteine and the closing phenylalanine or tryptophan. The D gene is left open where the match is weak. The listing skips clone size in some rows; elsewhere it reads once, few, many or a size class.

d_gene	v_gene	j_gene	abundance	CDR3nt	CDR3aa
NA	TRBV12-3/TRBV12-4	TRBJ2-2	many	TGTGCCAGCATTGGGCCCTGGGGGGAGCTGTTTTTT	CASIGPWGELFF
NA	TRBV6-1	TRBJ1-3	many	TGTGCCAGCAGTGCGGCAGGGAACGGAAACACCATATATTTT	CASSAAGNGNTIYF
NA	TRBV6-5	TRBJ1-2	few	TGTGCCAGCAGTTCGGGGGGCAGAGGCTACACCTTC	CASSSGGRGYTF
NA	TRBV5-1	TRBJ2-5	many	TGCGCCAGCAGCTTTTTACCTCTGACCAGCGGGGAGACCCAGTACTTC	CASSFLPLTSGETQYF
TRBD2	TRBV7-9	TRBJ2-1	many	TGTGCCAGCAGCCGACTAGCGGGAAAGGTGCAGTTCTTC	CASSRLAGKVQFF
NA	TRBV12-3/TRBV12-4	TRBJ1-1	many	TGTGCCAGCAGTCCCGACAGACTGAACACTGAAGCTTTCTTT	CASSPDRLNTEAFF
TRBD1	TRBV18	TRBJ2-2	NA	TGTGCCAGCGAAGACAGGGGGCGCATCGGGGAGCTGTTTTTT	CASEDRGRIGELFF
TRBD1	TRBV20-1	TRBJ1-5	many	TGCAGTGCTCGTGGACAGGGCCCCAATCAGCCCCAGCATTTT	CSARGQGPNQPQHF
NA	TRBV5-6	TRBJ2-1	NA	TGTGCCAGCAGCTTGGGTTGGGAGCAGTTCTTC	CASSLGWEQFF
TRBD2	TRBV20-1	TRBJ2-3	many	TGCAGTGCGCCAACTAGCGGGGGTAGCACAGATACGCAGTATTTT	CSAPTSGGSTDTQYF
NA	TRBV18	TRBJ2-7	few	TGTGCCAGCTCACCGCAAAGGGACATACTCTACGAGCAGTACTTC	CASSPQRDILYEQYF
TRBD1	TRBV5-1	TRBJ2-1	many	TGCGCCAGCAGCTCGCTGACAGGGACCTACAATGAGCAGTTCTTC	CASSSLTGTYNEQFF
NA	TRBV5-5	TRBJ1-5	NA	TGTGCCAGCAGCTTGTACTGGGGGCATCAGCCCCAGCATTTT	CASSLYWGHQPQHF
TRBD2	TRBV11-2	TRBJ2-3	many	TGTGCCAGCAGCTCTAATCTTCGGGGGGACCAGCGGATCTTT	CASSSNLRGDQRIF
TRBD1	TRBV5-1	TRBJ1-2	few	TGCGCCAGCAGCTTGTTGGGAACCGGGACAGGGGCTGGCTACACCTTC	CASSLLGTGTGAGYTF
TRBD1	TRBV12-3/TRBV12-4	TRBJ1-6	many	TGTGCCAGCAGAAGCTCGGTGGTACAGGGGAGATCTAATTCACCCCTCCACTTT	CASRSSVVQGRSNSPLHF
NA	TRBV12-3/TRBV12-4	TRBJ2-1	many	TGTGCCAGCAGCCGTCCGACATTCCACAATGAGCAGTTCTTC	CASSRPTFHNEQFF
TRBD2	TRBV27	TRBJ2-7	many	TGTGCCAGCAGCCTCATACTAGCGGGAGAGTACGAGCAGTACTTC	CASSLILAGEYEQYF
NA	TRBV7-2	TRBJ1-1	NA	TGTGCCAGCAGCCCTAGTATTTCCGTGAACACTGAAGCTTTCTTT	CASSPSISVNTEAFF
TRBD2	TRBV7-8	TRBJ2-7	few	TGTGCCAGCAGCTTAGTGGGGGGGAGCGGGGTACTCGACGAGCAGTACTTC	CASSLVGGSGVLDEQYF
TRBD1	TRBV18	TRBJ2-3	NA	TGTGCCAGCTCACCAAGGGGACAGCCTACCGCAGATACGCAGTATTTT	CASSPRGQPTADTQYF
NA	TRBV12-3/TRBV12-4	TRBJ1-1	many	TGTGCCAGCAGGCCAGGGATAACGAACACTGAAGCTTTCTTT	CASRPGITNTEAFF
TRBD2	TRBV7-9	TRBJ2-1	few	TGTGCCAGCAGCCCTGCCGGACTAGCTTACAATGAGCAGTTCTTC	CASSPAGLAYNEQFF
TRBD1	TRBV29-1	TRBJ2-1	many	TGCAGCGTTGAAGGGACGGGGACAGGGCTCAGAGTGGGGCAGTTCTTC	CSVEGTGTGLRVGQFF
NA	TRBV7-9	TRBJ2-2	many	TGTGCCAGCAGTTGGACAGTGAACACCGGGGAGCTGTTTTTT	CASSWTVNTGELFF
NA	TRBV7-9	TRBJ1-4	NA	TGTGCCAGCAGCTTAATCCTGGCAGGGAGTGAAAAACTGTTTTTT	CASSLILAGSEKLFF
NA	TRBV12-5	TRBJ2-1	many	TGTGCTAGTGGTTTGGCCCCAAACTACAATGAGCAGTTCTTC	CASGLAPNYNEQFF
NA	TRBV2	TRBJ1-4	NA	TGTGCCAGCAGAGGACAACCAGGGGAAAAACTGTTTTTT	CASRGQPGEKLFF
NA	TRBV12-3/TRBV12-4	TRBJ1-6	many	TGTGCCAGCAGGGACTCCTATAATTCACCCCTCCACTTT	CASRDSYNSPLHF
NA	TRBV2	TRBJ2-5	NA	TGTGCCAGCAGTGACGGTCTAGCCGAGACCCAGTACTTC	CASSDGLAETQYF
NA	TRBV28	TRBJ2-1	few	TGTGCCAGCAGTCTCCGGGACAACTACTTCAATGAGCAGTTCTTC	CASSLRDNYFNEQFF
TRBD2	TRBV10-3	TRBJ2-3	many	TGTGCCATCAGTGAACGGGGAATGGGACTAGCGGGAGGGCCGTCAGATACGCAGTATTTT	CAISERGMGLAGGPSDTQYF